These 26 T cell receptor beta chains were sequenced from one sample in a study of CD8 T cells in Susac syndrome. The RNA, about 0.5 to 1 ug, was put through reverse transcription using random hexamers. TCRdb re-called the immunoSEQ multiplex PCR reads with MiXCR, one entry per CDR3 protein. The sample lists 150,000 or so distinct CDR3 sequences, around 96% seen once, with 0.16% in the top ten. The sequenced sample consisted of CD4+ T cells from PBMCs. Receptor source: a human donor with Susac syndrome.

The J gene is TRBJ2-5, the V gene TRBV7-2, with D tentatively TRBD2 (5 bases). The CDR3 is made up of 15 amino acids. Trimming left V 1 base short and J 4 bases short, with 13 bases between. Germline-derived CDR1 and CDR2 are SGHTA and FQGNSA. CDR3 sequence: CASSLDRTAGETQYF. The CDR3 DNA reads TGTGCCAGCAGCTTAGACCGAACTGCGGGAGAGACCCAGTACTTC.

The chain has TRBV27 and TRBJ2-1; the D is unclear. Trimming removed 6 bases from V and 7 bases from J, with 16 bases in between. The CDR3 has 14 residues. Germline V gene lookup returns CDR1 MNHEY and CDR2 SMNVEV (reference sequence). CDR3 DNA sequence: TGTGCCAGCAGCCCCGCACTTATGAGAAATGAGCAGTTCTTC. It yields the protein CASSPALMRNEQFF.

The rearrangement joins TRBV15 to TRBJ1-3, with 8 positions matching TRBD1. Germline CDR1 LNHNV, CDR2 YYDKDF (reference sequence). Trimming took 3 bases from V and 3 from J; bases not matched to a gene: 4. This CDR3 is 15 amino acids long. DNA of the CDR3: TGTGCCACCAGCAGTCTGACAGGGGTTGGAAACACCATATATTTT. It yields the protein CATSSLTGVGNTIYF.

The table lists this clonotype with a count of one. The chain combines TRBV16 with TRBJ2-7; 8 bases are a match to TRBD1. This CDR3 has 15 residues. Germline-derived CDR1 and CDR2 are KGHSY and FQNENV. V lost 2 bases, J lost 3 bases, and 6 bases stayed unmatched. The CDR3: CASSQPYRGIYEQYF. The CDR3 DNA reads TGTGCCAGCAGCCAACCTTACAGGGGGATCTACGAGCAGTACTTC.

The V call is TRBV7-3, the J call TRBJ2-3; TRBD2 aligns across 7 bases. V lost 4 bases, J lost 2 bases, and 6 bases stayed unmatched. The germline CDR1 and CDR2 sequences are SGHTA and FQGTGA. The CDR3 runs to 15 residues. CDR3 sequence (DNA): TGTGCCAGCAGCTGGGCAGCGGGGCCCACAGATACGCAGTATTTT. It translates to CASSWAAGPTDTQYF. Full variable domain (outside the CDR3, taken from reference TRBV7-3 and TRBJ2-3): GAGVSQTPSNKVTEKGKYVELRCDPISGHTALYWYRQSLGQGPEFLIYFQGTGAADDSGLPNDRFFAVRPEGSVSTLKIQRTERGDSAVYLCASSWAAGPTDTQYFGPGTRLTVL.

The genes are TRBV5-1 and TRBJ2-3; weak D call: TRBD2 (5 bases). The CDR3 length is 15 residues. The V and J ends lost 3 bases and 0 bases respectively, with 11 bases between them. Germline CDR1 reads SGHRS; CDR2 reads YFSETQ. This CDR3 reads CASSWRTGSTDTQYF. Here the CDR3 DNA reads TGCGCCAGCAGCTGGAGGACGGGCAGCACAGATACGCAGTATTTT.

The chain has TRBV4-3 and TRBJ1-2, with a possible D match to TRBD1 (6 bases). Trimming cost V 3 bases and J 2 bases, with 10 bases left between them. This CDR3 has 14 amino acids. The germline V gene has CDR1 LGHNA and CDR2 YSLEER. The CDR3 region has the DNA TGCGCCAGCAGCCAGGACGGACAGAACTATGGCTACACCTTC. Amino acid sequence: CASSQDGQNYGYTF.

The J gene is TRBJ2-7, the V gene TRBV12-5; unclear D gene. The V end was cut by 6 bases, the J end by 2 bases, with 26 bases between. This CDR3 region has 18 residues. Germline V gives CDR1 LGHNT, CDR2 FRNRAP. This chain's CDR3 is CASGPHPSHSLSTYEQYF. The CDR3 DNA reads TGTGCTAGTGGCCCCCATCCCTCCCACAGCCTTTCAACCTACGAGCAGTACTTC. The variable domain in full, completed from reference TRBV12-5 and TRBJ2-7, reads DARVTQTPRHKVTEMGQEVTMRCQPILGHNTVFWYRQTMMQGLELLAYFRNRAPLDDSGMPKDRFSAEMPDATLATLKIQPSEPRDSAVYFCASGPHPSHSLSTYEQYFGPGTRLTVT.

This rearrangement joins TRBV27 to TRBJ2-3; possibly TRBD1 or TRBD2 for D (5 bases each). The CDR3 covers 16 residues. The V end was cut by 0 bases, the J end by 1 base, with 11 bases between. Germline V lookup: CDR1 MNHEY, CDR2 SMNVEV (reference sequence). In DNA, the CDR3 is TGTGCCAGCAGTTTATCGGGCCGGGGCCGCACAGATACGCAGTATTTT. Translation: CASSLSGRGRTDTQYF.

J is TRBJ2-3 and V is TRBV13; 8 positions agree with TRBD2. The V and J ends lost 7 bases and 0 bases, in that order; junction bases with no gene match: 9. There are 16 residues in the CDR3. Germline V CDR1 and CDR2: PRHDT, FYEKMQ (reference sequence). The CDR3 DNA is TGTGCCAGCAACCACTGGCGGGGGGCCAGCACAGATACGCAGTATTTT. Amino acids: CASNHWRGASTDTQYF.

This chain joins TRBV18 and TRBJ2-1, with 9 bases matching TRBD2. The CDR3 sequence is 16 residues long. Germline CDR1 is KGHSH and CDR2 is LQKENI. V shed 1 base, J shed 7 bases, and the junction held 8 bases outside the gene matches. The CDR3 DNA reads TGTGCCAGCTCACCACAGTTGCGGGGGGGCCTAAATGAGCAGTTCTTC. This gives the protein CASSPQLRGGLNEQFF.

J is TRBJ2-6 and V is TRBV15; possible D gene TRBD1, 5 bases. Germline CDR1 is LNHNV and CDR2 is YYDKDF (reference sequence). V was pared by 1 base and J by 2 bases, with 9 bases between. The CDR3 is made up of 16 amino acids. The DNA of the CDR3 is TGTGCCACCAGCAGAGGACAGTTCCCTGGGGCCAACGTCCTGACTTTC. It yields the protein CATSRGQFPGANVLTF.

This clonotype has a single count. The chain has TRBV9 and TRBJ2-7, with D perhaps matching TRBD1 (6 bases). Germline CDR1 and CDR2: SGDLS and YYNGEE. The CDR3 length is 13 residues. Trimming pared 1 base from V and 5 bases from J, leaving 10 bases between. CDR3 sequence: CASSVMTGHEQYF. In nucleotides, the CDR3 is TGTGCCAGCAGCGTAATGACAGGCCACGAGCAGTACTTC. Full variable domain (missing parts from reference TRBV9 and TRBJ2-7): DSGVTQTPKHLITATGQRVTLRCSPRSGDLSVYWYQQSLDQGLQFLIQYYNGEERAKGNILERFSAQQFPDLHSELNLSSLELGDSALYFCASSVMTGHEQYFGPGTRLTVT.

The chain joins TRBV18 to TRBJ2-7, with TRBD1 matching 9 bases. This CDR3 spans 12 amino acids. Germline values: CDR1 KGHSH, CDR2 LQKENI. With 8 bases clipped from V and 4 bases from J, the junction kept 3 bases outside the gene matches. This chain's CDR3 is CASAGTGYEQYF. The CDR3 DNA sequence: TGTGCCAGCGCCGGGACAGGGTACGAGCAGTACTTC.

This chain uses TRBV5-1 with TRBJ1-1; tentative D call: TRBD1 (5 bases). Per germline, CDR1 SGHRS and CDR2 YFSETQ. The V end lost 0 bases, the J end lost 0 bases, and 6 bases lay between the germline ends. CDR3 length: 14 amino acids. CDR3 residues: CASSLAQVNTEAFF. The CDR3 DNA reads TGCGCCAGCAGCTTGGCACAGGTGAACACTGAAGCTTTCTTT. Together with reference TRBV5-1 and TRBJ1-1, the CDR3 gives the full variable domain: KAGVTQTPRYLIKTRGQQVTLSCSPISGHRSVSWYQQTPGQGLQFLFEYFSETQRNKGNFPGRFSGRQFSNSRSEMNVSTLELGDSALYLCASSLAQVNTEAFFGQGTRLTVV.

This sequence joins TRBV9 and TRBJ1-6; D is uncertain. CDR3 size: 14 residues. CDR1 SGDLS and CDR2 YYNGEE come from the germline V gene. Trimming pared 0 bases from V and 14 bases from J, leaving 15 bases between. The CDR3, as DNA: TGTGCCAGCAGCGTAGGAGGCTCTGTTGCGGCCCTCCACTTT. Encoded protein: CASSVGGSVAALHF.

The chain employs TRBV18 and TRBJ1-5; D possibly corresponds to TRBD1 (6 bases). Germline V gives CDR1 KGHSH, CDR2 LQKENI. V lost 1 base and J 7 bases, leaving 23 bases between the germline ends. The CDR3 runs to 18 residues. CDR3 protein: CASSPRGISVQGDQPQHF. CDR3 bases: TGTGCCAGCTCACCACGGGGAATATCGGTACAGGGAGACCAGCCCCAGCATTTT.

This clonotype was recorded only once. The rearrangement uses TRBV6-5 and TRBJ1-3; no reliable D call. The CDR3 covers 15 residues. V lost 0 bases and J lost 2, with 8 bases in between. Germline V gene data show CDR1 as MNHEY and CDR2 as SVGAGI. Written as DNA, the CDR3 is TGTGCCAGCAGTTACTCCCAATCGCCTGGAAACACCATATATTTT. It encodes CASSYSQSPGNTIYF.

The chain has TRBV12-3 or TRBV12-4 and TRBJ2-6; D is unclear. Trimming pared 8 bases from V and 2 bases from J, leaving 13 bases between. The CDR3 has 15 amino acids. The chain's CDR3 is CASVNEVPGANVLTF. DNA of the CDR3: TGTGCCAGCGTCAACGAGGTCCCTGGGGCCAACGTCCTGACTTTC.

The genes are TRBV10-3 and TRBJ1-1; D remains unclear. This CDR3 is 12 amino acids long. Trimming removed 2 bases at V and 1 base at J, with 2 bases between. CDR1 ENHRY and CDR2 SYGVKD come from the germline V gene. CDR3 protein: CAISEKNTEAFF. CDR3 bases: TGTGCCATCAGTGAGAAGAACACTGAAGCTTTCTTT.

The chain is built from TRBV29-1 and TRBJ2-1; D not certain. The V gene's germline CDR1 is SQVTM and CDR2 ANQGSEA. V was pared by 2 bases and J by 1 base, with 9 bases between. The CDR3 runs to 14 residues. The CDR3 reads CSVEFQASYNEQFF. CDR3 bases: TGCAGCGTTGAATTTCAGGCTTCCTACAATGAGCAGTTCTTC.

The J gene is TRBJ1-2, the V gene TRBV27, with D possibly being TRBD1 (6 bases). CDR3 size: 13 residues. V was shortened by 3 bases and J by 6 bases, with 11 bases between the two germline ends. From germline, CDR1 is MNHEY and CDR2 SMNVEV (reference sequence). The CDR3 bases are TGTGCCAGCAGTTTGACGGGGGCCAATGGCTACACCTTC. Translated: CASSLTGANGYTF.

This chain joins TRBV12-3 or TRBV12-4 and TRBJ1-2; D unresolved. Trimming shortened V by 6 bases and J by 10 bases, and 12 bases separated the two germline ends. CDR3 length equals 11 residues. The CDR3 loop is CASRGGGPYTF. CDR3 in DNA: TGTGCCAGCAGAGGCGGCGGGCCCTACACCTTC.

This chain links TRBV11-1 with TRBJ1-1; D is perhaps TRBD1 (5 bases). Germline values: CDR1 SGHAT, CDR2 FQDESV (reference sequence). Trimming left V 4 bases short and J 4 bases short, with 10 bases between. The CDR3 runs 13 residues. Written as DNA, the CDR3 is TGTGCCAGCAGCTACGGGGCCCTCACTGAAGCTTTCTTT. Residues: CASSYGALTEAFF.

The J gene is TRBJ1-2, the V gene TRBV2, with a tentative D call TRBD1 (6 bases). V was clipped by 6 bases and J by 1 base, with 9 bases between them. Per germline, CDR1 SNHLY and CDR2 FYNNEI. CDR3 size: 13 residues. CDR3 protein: CASRGTLNYGYTF. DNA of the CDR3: TGTGCCAGCAGGGGGACACTTAACTATGGCTACACCTTC.

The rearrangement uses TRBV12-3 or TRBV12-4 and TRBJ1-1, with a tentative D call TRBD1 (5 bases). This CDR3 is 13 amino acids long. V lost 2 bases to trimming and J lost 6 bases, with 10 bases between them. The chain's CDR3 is CASSLSGLPEAFF. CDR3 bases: TGTGCCAGCAGTTTATCAGGGCTCCCTGAAGCTTTCTTT.